One and the same sample provided the 9 T cell receptor beta chains below, sequenced in a study of T cells in Graves' hyperthyroidism and ophthalmopathy (dated by TCRdb to the late 2010s). Library preparation used multiplex PCR. The sequencing machine was an Illumina HiSeq 2000. TCR beta CDR3 regions were amplified from RNA transcripts. The first round of RT-PCR for the TCR CDR3 was performed with the HTBI primer set and the Qiagen OneStep RT-PCR kit. TCRdb's own reprocessing of the public reads used fastp at Q25 and MiXCR and kept productive beta chains. Identical CDR3 protein sequences are pooled into one entry, listed with their most common genes and DNA. The table for this sample lists about 840,000 distinct CDR3 sequences; 35% to 40% of them were counted only once. The top ten clonotypes cover about 8.9% of the sample. Specimen: blood. These receptors all come from a man aged 18 to 29 with Graves' hyperthyroidism.

The V and J genes are TRBV5-1 and TRBJ1-3; 7 bases fit TRBD1. The V and J ends lost 5 bases and 8 bases, in that order; junction bases with no gene match: 13. The CDR3 spans 15 residues. CDR1 is SGHRS, CDR2 YFSETQ, per germline. For the CDR3, the DNA is TGCGCCAGCAGGGGCGACACGGGACAGATAGACACCATATATTTT. It translates to CASRGDTGQIDTIYF.

This clonotype was observed a few times. The genes are TRBV6-2 or TRBV6-3 and TRBJ1-4; D gene uncertain. This CDR3 contains 13 residues. The germline V gene has CDR1 MNHEY and CDR2 SVGEGT. V was trimmed by 2 bases and J by 7 bases, leaving 8 bases between them. The CDR3 DNA reads TGTGCCAGCAGTTACGAAGAAGTTGAAAAACTGTTTTTT. Residues: CASSYEEVEKLFF.

This clonotype appeared a few times. The chain recombines TRBV6-1 with TRBJ1-5; no clear D gene. Trimming cost V 3 bases and J 5 bases, with 5 bases left between them. The V gene's germline CDR1 is MNHNS and CDR2 SASEGT. The CDR3 loop spans 12 amino acids. CDR3 DNA: TGTGCCAGCAGTGACTGGGATCAGCCCCAGCATTTT. Its translation: CASSDWDQPQHF.

The chain carries TRBV7-6 and TRBJ2-7, with D maybe TRBD1 (7 bases). Per the germline V gene, CDR1 is SGHVS and CDR2 is FNYEAQ. This CDR3 comprises 13 residues. The V end was cut by 6 bases, the J end by 6 bases, with 15 bases between. In DNA, the CDR3 is TGTGCCAGCAGGCCCGGAGGGGGCGCCGAGCAGTACTTC. It codes for CASRPGGGAEQYF.

The V gene is TRBV19, the J gene TRBJ1-1; D unclear. CDR1 and CDR2 (germline): LNHDA, SQIVND (reference sequence). CDR3 length equals 15 residues. Trimming took off 6 bases at V and 1 base at J, with 15 bases between the two ends. The CDR3 protein is CASSLTTLSNTEAFF. DNA of the CDR3: TGTGCCAGTAGCCTTACGACACTCTCGAACACTGAAGCTTTCTTT. The full variable domain, in which reference TRBV19 and TRBJ1-1 provide the parts outside the CDR3, is DGGITQSPKYLFRKEGQNVTLSCEQNLNHDAMYWYRQDPGQGLRLIYYSQIVNDFQKGDIAEGYSVSREKKESFPLTVTSAQKNPTAFYLCASSLTTLSNTEAFFGQGTRLTVV.

This clonotype was counted a few times. The V and J genes are TRBV9 and TRBJ1-1; D gene uncertain. The CDR3 runs to 18 residues. Deletions cut 3 bases from V and 0 bases from J, with 21 bases between. Germline V lookup: CDR1 SGDLS, CDR2 YYNGEE. CDR3 in amino acids: CASSGNQLDGNMNTEAFF. CDR3 nucleotides: TGTGCCAGCAGCGGAAACCAGCTCGATGGGAACATGAACACTGAAGCTTTCTTT.

This clonotype was detected many times. The chain joins TRBV29-1 to TRBJ2-2; 7 positions agree with TRBD2. V lost 4 bases, J lost 6 bases, and 5 bases stayed unmatched. The CDR3 consists of 13 residues. Looked up from germline, CDR1 is SQVTM and CDR2 is ANQGSEA. CDR3 loop: CSVVGREAGELFF. In DNA, the CDR3 is TGCAGCGTTGTAGGACGGGAGGCCGGGGAGCTGTTTTTT.

In regard to this clonotype: Germline and junction disagree at one end, which may indicate a read error. The chain has TRBV9 and TRBJ2-5, with TRBD1 as a possible D gene (6 bases). The CDR3 contains 13 residues. CDR1 SGDLS and CDR2 YYNGEE come from the germline V gene. The CDR3 DNA sequence: TGTACCAGCAGCCGGGGACACGAAGAGACCCAGTACTTC. This gives the protein CTSSRGHEETQYF.

This clonotype was counted at least ten times. J is TRBJ1-1 and V is TRBV11-2; TRBD1 might be the D (5 bases). Germline CDR1 is SGHAT and CDR2 is FQNNGV. There are 18 residues in the CDR3. The V gene lost 2 bases and the J gene lost 1 base, with 20 bases spanning the gap. The DNA for the CDR3 is TGTGCCAGCAGCTTACGGGGCTTCAGGAAACCATGGAACACTGAAGCTTTCTTT. Its protein product is CASSLRGFRKPWNTEAFF.